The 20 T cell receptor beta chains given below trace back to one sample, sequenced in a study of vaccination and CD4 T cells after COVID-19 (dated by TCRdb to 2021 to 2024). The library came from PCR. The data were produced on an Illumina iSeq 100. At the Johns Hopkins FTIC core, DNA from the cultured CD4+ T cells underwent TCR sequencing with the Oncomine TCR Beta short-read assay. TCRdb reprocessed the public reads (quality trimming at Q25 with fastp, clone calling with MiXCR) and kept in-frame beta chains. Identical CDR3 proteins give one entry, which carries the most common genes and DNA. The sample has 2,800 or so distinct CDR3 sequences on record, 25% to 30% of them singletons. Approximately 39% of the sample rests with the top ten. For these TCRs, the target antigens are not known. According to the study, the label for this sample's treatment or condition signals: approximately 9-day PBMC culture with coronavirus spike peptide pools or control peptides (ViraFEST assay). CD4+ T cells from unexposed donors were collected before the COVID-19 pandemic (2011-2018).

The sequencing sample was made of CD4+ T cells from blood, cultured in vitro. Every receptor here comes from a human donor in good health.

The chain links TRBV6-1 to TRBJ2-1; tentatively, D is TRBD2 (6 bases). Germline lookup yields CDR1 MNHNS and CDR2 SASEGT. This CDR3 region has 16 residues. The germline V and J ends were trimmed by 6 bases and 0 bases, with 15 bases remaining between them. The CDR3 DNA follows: TGTGCCAGCAGCCCTCCCCAAGCGGGCTCCTACAATGAGCAGTTCTTC. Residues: CASSPPQAGSYNEQFF.

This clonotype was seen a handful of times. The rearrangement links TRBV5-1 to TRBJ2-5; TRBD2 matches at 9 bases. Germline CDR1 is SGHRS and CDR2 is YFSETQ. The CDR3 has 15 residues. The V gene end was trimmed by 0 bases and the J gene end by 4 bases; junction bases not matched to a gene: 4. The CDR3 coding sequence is TGCGCCAGCAGCTTGGCCAGCGGGGGGCCAGAGACCCAGTACTTC. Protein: CASSLASGGPETQYF.

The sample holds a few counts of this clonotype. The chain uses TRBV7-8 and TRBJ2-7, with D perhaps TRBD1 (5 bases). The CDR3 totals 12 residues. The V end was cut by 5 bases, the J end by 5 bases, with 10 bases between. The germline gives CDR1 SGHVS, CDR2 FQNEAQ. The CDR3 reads CASSRSGNEQYF. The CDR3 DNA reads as TGTGCCAGCAGCCGCTCAGGGAACGAGCAGTACTTC.

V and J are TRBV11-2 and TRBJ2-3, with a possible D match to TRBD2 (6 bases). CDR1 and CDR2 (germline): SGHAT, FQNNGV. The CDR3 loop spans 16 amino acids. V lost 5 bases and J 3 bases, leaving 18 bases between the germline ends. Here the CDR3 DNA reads TGTGCCAGCAGCGCCGCTCTGGAGGGGCTGACAGATACGCAGTATTTT. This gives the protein CASSAALEGLTDTQYF.

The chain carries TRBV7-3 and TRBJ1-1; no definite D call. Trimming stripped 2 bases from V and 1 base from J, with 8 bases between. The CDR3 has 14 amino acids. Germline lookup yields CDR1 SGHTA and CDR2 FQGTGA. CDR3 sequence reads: CASSLSGENTEAFF. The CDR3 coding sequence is TGTGCCAGCAGCTTATCGGGAGAGAACACTGAAGCTTTCTTT.

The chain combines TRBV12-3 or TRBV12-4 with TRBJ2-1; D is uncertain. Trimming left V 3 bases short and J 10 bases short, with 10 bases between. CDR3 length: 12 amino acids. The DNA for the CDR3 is TGTGCCAGCAGTTTGTACCGGCTAGAGCAGTTCTTC. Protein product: CASSLYRLEQFF.

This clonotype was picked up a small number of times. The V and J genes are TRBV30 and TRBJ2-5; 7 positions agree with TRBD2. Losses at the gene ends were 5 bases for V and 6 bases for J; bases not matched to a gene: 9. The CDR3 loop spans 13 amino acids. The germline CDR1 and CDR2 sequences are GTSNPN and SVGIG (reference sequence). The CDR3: CAWASGRGKTQYF. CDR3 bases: TGTGCCTGGGCTAGCGGACGGGGAAAGACCCAGTACTTC. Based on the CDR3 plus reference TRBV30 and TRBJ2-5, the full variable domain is SQTIHQWPATLVQPVGSPLSLECTVEGTSNPNLYWYRQAAGRGLQLLFYSVGIGQISSEVPQNLSASRPQDRQFILSSKKLLLSDSGFYLCAWASGRGKTQYFGPGTRLLVL.

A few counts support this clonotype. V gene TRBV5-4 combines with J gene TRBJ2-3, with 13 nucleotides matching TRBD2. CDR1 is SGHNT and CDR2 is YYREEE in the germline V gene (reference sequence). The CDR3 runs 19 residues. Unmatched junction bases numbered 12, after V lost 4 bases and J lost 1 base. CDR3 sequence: CASSRTSGSSGPGTDTQYF. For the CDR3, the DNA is TGTGCCAGCAGCAGGACTAGCGGGAGCTCGGGCCCGGGCACAGATACGCAGTATTTT.

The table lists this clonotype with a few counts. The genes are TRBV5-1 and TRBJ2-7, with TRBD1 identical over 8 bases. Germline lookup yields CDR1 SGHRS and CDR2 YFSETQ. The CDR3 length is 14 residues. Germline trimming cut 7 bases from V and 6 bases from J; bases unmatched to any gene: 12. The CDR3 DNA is TGCGCCAGCGGGGTTGGCAGGGGGCCAGGCGAGCAGTACTTC. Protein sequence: CASGVGRGPGEQYF.

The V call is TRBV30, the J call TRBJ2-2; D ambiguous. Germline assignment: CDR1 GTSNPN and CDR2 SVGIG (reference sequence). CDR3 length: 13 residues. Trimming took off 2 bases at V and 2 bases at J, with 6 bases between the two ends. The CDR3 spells CAWSLSNTGELFF. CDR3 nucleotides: TGTGCCTGGAGTCTTTCTAACACCGGGGAGCTGTTTTTT.

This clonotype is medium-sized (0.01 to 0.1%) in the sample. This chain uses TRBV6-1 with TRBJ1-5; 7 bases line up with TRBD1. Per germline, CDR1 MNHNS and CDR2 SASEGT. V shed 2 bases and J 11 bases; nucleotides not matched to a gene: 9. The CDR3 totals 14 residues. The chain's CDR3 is CASSEWTGARAQHF. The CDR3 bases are TGTGCCAGCAGTGAATGGACAGGAGCTCGAGCCCAGCATTTT.

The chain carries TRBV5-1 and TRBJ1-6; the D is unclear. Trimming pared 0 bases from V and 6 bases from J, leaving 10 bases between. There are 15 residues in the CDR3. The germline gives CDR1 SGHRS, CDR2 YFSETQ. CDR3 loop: CASSLAGAGNSPLHF. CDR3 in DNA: TGCGCCAGCAGCTTGGCCGGCGCGGGTAATTCACCCCTCCACTTT.

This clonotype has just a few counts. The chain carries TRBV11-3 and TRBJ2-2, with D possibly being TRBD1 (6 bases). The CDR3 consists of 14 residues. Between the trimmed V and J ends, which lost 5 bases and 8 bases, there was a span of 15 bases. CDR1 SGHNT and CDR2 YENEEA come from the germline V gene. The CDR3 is CASSAAAGAGELFF. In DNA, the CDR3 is TGTGCCAGCAGCGCCGCCGCAGGGGCTGGGGAGCTGTTTTTT.

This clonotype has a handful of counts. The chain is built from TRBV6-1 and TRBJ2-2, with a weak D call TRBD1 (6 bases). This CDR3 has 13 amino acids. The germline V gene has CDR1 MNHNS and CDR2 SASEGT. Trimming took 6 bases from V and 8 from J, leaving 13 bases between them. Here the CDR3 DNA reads TGTGCCAGCAGCCCCGGACAGCCGGGGGAGCTGTTTTTT. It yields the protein CASSPGQPGELFF.

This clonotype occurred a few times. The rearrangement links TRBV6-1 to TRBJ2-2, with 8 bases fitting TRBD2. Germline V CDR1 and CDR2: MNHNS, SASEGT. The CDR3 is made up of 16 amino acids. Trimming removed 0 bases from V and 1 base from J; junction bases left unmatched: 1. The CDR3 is CASSEARGGNTGELFF. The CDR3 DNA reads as TGTGCCAGCAGTGAAGCCCGGGGGGGGAACACCGGGGAGCTGTTTTTT.

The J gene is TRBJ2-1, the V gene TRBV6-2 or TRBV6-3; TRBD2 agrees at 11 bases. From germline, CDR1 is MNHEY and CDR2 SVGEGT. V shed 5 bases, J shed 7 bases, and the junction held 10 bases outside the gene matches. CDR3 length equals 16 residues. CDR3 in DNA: TGTGCCAGCAGTCACCTCTCTAGCGGGAGGAGAAATGAGCAGTTCTTC. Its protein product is CASSHLSSGRRNEQFF.

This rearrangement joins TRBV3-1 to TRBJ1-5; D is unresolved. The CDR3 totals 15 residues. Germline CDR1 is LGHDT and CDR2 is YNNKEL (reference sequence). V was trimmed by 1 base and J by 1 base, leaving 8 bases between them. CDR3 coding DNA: TGTGCCAGCAGCCAAGGGGTGGAGAGCAATCAGCCCCAGCATTTT. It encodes CASSQGVESNQPQHF.

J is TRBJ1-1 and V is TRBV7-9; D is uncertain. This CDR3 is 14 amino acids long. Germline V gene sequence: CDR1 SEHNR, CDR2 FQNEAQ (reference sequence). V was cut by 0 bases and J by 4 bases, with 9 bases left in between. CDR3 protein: CASSLARTSTEAFF. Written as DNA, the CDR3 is TGTGCCAGCAGCTTAGCGCGGACGTCCACTGAAGCTTTCTTT.

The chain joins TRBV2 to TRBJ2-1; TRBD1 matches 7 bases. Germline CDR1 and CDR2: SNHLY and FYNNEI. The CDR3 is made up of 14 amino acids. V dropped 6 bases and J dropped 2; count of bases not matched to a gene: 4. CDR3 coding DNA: TGTGCCAGCAGGCCAGACAGGGCCTACAATGAGCAGTTCTTC. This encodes CASRPDRAYNEQFF.

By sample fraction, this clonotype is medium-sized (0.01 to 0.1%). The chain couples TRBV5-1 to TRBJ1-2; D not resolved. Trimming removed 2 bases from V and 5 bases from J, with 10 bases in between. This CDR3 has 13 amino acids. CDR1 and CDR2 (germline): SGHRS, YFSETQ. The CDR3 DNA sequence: TGCGCCAGCAGCTTCCCGGGAGCTTATGGCTACACCTTC. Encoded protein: CASSFPGAYGYTF.